Listed below are T cell receptor beta chains from one sample, sequenced in a study of OX40 agonist ivuxolimab in advanced cancers. Profiling relied on immunoSEQ multiplex PCR, and the TCRdb table lists in-frame clones only, not all of them. The sample comprises tens of thousands of clones, approximately 86% of which are singletons, and 0.55% to 0.6% rests with the top ten. The specimen was CD4+ or CD8+ T cells sorted from blood, collected in a trial of the OX40 agonist ivuxolimab. These receptors came from an adult with an advanced solid tumor such as melanoma, head and neck, liver or kidney cancer. Both conserved end residues are trimmed from each CDR3. D genes are given only for firm matches.

j_call v_call d_call cdr3_aa
TRBJ2-3 TRBV6-6 - ASSTPSTDTQY
TRBJ2-1 TRBV13 - ASSPSAVPYSYNEQF
TRBJ2-1 TRBV2 - ASSEGSGGTNEQF
TRBJ2-7 TRBV9 TRBD2 ASTSREGTYEQY
TRBJ2-7 TRBV15 TRBD1 ATSRDPGGYEQY
TRBJ1-1 TRBV12-1 - ASSSGGSNTEAF
TRBJ1-4 TRBV30 - AWSPGEGKLF
TRBJ2-7 TRBV29-1 - SVITGVGEQY
TRBJ1-1 TRBV10-1 - ASSEGTARRAF
TRBJ1-2 TRBV7-2 TRBD1 ASSWGQADYGYT
TRBJ1-5 TRBV15 TRBD1 ATSARGGAWQPQH
TRBJ2-7 TRBV7-9 - ASSGRQSQSYEQY
TRBJ2-7 TRBV7-9 TRBD1 ASSVQGTEQY
TRBJ1-2 TRBV6-6 - ASSYLPTSDGYT
TRBJ2-7 TRBV9 TRBD1 ASSPTGGVGEQY
TRBJ1-3 TRBV6-5 TRBD1 ASRTGTGNTIY
TRBJ2-5 TRBV7-8 TRBD2 ASSPREGRETQY
- TRBV5-1 - ASSPGHLSSYEQY
TRBJ2-5 TRBV19 - ASSMPRDGAQETQY
TRBJ2-1 TRBV5-6 TRBD2 ASSLAASGRAVEQF
TRBJ1-1 TRBV5-8 - ASSSSGVFMNTEAF
TRBJ2-5 TRBV15 - ATSSGVETQY
TRBJ2-2 TRBV2 - ASSGSGSNTGELF
TRBJ2-3 TRBV5-4 TRBD2 ASSSPLGGTDTQY
TRBJ2-7 TRBV27 TRBD1 ASSPRGQGAWEQY
TRBJ1-5 TRBV29-1 TRBD1 SVGEGGASNQPQH
TRBJ2-7 TRBV6-1 - ASSPVYRLSYEQY
TRBJ2-2 TRBV28 TRBD1 AGAGQGPGANTGELF
TRBJ2-3 TRBV10-1 - ASSESSGLTDTQY
TRBJ1-2 TRBV2 - ASSGRRQSYGYT
TRBJ1-5 TRBV15 - ATSRDQRSNQPQH
TRBJ1-2 TRBV5-5 - ASSLEGANYGYT
TRBJ2-7 TRBV27 TRBD2 ASSFGAHSGATYEQY
TRBJ1-4 TRBV28 - ASSFPTGLAEKLF
TRBJ2-7 TRBV11-2 - ASSIGEAYEQY
TRBJ2-7 TRBV6-6 - ASSYSWGKGSYEQY
TRBJ2-6 TRBV7-6 TRBD2 ASSLVGLAGIRYSGANVLT
TRBJ2-7 TRBV21-1 - ADSSSYEQY
TRBJ1-2 TRBV19 TRBD1 ASSNRGHGGYT
TRBJ1-3 TRBV13 TRBD1 ASSSYSFTGGGNTIY
TRBJ2-1 TRBV2 TRBD2 ASSVGLAVYNEQF
TRBJ1-5 TRBV10-1 TRBD1 ANRSRQGTCNQPQH
TRBJ1-1 TRBV7-8 - ASSRRAIMNTEAF
TRBJ2-5 TRBV2 - ASSNESGGQETQY
TRBJ2-3 TRBV5-1 - ASSLGRASSTDTQY
TRBJ2-7 TRBV9 - ASSVGVTSSYEQY
TRBJ1-1 TRBV6-6 TRBD1 ASSDRTGWNTEAF
TRBJ1-5 TRBV28 - ASHLVGWGQPQH
TRBJ1-3 TRBV5-4 - ASSRRTLGNTIY
TRBJ2-5 TRBV28 TRBD1 ASSDRGRRETQY
TRBJ2-3 TRBV5-1 - ASSLGQSTDTQY
TRBJ1-4 TRBV27 - ASSAQAGMEKLF
TRBJ2-2 TRBV19 TRBD1 ASGLIATGLRSGELF
TRBJ2-7 TRBV5-1 - ASSLGAGLYEQY
TRBJ2-7 TRBV2 - ASRIFSYEQY